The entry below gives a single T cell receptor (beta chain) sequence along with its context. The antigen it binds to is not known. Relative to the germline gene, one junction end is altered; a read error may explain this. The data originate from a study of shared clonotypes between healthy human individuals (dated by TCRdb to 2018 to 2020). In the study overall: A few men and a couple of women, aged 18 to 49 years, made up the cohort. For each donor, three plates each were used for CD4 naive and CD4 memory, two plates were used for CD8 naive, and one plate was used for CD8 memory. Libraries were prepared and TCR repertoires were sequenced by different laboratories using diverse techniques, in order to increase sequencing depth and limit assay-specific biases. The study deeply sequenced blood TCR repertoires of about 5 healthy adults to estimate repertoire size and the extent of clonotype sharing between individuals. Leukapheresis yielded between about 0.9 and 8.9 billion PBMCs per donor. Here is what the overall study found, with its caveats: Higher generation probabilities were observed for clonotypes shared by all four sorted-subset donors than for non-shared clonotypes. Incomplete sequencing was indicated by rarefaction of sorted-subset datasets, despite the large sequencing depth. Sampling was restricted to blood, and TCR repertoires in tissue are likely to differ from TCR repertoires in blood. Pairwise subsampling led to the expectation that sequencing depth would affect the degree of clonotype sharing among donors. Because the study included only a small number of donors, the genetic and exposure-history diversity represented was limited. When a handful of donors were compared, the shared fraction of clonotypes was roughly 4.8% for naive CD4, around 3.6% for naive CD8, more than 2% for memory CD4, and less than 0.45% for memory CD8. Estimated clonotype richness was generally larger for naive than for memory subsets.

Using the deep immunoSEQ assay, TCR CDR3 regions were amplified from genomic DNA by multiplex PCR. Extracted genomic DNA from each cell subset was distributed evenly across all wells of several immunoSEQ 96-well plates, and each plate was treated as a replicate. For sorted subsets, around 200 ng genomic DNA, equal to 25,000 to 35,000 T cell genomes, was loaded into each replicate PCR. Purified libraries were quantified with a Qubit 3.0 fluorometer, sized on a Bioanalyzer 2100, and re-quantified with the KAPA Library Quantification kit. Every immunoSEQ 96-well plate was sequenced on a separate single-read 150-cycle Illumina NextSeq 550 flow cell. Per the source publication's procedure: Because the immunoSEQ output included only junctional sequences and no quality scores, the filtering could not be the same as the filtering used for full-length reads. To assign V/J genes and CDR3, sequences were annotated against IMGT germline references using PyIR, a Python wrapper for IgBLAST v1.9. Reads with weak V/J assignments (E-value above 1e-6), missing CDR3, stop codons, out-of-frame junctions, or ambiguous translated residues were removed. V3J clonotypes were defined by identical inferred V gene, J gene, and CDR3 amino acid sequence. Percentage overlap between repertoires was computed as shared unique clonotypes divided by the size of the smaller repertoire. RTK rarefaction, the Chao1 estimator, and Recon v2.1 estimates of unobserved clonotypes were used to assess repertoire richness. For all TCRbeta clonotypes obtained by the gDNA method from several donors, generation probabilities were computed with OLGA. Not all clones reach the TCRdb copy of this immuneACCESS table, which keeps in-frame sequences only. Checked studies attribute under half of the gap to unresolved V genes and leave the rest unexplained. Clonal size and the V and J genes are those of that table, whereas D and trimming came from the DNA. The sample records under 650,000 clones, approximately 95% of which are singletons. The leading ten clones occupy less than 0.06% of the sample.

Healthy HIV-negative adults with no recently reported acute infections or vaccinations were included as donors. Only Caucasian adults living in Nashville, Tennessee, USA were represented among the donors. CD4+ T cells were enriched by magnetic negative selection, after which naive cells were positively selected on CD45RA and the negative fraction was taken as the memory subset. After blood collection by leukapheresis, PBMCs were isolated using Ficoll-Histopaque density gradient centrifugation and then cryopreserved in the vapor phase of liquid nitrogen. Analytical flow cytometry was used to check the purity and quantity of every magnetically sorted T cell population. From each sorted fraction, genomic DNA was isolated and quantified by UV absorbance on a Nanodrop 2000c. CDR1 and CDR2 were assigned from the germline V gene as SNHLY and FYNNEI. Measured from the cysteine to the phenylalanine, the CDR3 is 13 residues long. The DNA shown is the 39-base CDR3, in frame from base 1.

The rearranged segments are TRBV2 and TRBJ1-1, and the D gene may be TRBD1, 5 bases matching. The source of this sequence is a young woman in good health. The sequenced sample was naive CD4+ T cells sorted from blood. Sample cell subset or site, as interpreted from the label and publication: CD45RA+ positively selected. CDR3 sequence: CASREDSYTEAFF. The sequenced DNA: TGTGCCAGCAGGGAAGACAGCTACACTGAAGCTTTCTTT. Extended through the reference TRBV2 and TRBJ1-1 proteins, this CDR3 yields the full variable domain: EPEVTQTPSHQVTQMGQEVILRCVPISNHLYFYWYRQILGQKVEFLVSFYNNEISEKSEIFDDQFSVERPDGSNFTLKIRSTKLEDSAMYFCASREDSYTEAFFGQGTRLTVV.